This TCR beta chain was obtained from a study of blood T cell repertoires in COVID-19. Overall study context: T cells, B-cell-depleted T cells, or PBMCs provided the cDNA or gDNA that served as material.

Germline V gene sequence: CDR1 SGHTA, CDR2 FQGNSA. The length of the CDR3 is 15 residues. J lost 3 bases, V lost 5 bases, and 2 bases had no gene match. TCRdb keeps only in-frame clones here, not all; method: immunoSEQ multiplex PCR. This sample has some 270,000 clones, with nearly 90% found just once. Seattle patients were enrolled while actively infected and followed longitudinally. The sequence derives from a woman aged 60-70 years with COVID-19, enrolled during active disease. The sequenced sample was peripheral blood. The chain couples TRBV7-2 to TRBJ2-3, with 13 bases fitting TRBD2. The CDR3 loop is CASSQLAGGTDTQYF. CDR3 sequence (DNA): TGTGCCAGCAGCCAACTAGCGGGGGGGACAGATACGCAGTATTTT.